This TCR beta chain is drawn from a study of OX40 agonist ivuxolimab in advanced cancers. Whole-study context: Two cutaneous melanoma patients and one hepatocellular carcinoma patient, three in all, had partial responses. Study-level points and caveats: CD4+ and CD8+ blood T cells expanded clonally by week 6 at 0.1 to 3.0 mg/kg.

To note about this clone: What it binds is unknown.

Only in-frame clones appear in the TCRdb table, and some are missing; sequencing was by immunoSEQ multiplex PCR. The sample lists about 98,000 clones; approximately 93% were seen once. Germline-derived CDR1 and CDR2 are MGHRA and YSYEKL. CDR3 length: 17 residues. V was clipped by 3 bases and J by 5 bases, with 22 bases between them. Blood sampling took place at baseline, cycle 4 day 1, and cycle 7 day 1. This material consisted of CD4+ or CD8+ T cells sorted from blood, taken in a trial of the OX40 agonist ivuxolimab. This sequence was found in an adult with an advanced solid tumor such as melanoma, head and neck, liver or kidney cancer. V and J are TRBV4-1 and TRBJ2-5; D possibly corresponds to TRBD2 (5 bases). The CDR3 DNA reads as TGCGCCAGCAGCCACCAAAACCAAGGGAGTATGTCGGAGACCCAGTACTTC. Protein sequence: CASSHQNQGSMSETQYF.